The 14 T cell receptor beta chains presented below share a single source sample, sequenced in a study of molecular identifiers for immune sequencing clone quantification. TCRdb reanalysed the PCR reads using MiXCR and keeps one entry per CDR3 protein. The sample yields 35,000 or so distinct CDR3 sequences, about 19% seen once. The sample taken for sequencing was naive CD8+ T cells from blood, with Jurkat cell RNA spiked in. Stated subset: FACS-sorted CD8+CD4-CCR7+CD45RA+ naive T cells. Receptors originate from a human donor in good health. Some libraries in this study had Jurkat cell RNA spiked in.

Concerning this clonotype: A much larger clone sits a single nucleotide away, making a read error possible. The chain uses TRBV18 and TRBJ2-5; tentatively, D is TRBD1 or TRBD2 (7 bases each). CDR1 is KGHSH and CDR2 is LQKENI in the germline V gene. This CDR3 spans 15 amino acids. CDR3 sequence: CTSSPGGASQETQYF. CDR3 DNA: TGTACCAGCTCACCAGGGGGGGCAAGCCAAGAGACCCAGTACTTC.

CDR3 in amino acids: CASSQETQGAYEQYF. The DNA of the CDR3 is TGCGCCAGCAGCCAAGAAACACAGGGGGCCTACGAGCAGTACTTC. The rearrangement uses TRBV4-3 and TRBJ2-7, with 8 bases fitting TRBD1. The V and J ends lost 0 bases and 2 bases, in that order; junction bases with no gene match: 3. Germline CDR1 is LGHNA and CDR2 is YSLEER. The CDR3 consists of 15 residues.

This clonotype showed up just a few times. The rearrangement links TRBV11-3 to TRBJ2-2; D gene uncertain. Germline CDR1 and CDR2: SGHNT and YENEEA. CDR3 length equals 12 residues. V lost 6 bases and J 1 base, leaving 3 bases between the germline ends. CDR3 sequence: CASRENTGELFF. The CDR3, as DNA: TGTGCCAGCAGAGAGAACACCGGGGAGCTGTTTTTT.

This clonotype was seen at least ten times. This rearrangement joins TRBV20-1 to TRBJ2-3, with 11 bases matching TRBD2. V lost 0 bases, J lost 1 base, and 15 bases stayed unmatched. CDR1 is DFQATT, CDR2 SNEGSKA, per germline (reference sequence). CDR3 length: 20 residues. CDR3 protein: CSAREWDLRTSGPRTDTQYF. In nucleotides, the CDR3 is TGCAGTGCTAGAGAATGGGACCTCCGGACTAGCGGGCCTCGCACAGATACGCAGTATTTT.

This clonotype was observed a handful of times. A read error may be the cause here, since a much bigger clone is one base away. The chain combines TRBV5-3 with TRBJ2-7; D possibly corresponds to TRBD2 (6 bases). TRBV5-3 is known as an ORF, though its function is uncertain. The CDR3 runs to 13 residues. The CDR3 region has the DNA TGTGCCAGCAGAGTTGGAGGGATGGACGACCAGTACTTC. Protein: CASRVGGMDDQYF.

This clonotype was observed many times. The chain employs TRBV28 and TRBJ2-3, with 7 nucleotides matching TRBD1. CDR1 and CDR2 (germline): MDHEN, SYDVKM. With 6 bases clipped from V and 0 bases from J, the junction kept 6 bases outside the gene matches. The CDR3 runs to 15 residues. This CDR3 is CASRKGTESTDTQYF. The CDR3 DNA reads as TGTGCCAGCAGAAAGGGGACAGAGAGCACAGATACGCAGTATTTT.

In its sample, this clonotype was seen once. CDR3 bases: TGCGCCAGCAGTGAGGCAGGGAGCCACAATGAGCAGTTCTTC. This encodes CASSEAGSHNEQFF. The chain links TRBV10-2 to TRBJ2-1; D possibly uses TRBD1 or TRBD2 (5 bases each). The germline V gene encodes CDR1 WSHSY and CDR2 SAAADI. CDR3 length: 14 amino acids. The V gene lost 2 bases and the J gene lost 5 bases, with 10 bases spanning the gap.

CDR3 sequence (DNA): TGTGCCAGCAGCTCCCCAGATGGGGGTTTCGACGAGCAGTACTTC. Its translation is CASSSPDGGFDEQYF. This chain connects TRBV7-9 to TRBJ2-7; D may correspond to TRBD1 or TRBD2 (5 bases each). CDR1 and CDR2 from the germline V gene are SEHNR and FQNEAQ (reference sequence). Trimming pared 4 bases from V and 5 bases from J, leaving 18 bases between. The CDR3 contains 15 residues. Supplemented by reference TRBV7-9 and TRBJ2-7, the full variable domain reads DTGVSQNPRHKITKRGQNVTFRCDPISEHNRLYWYRQTLGQGPEFLTYFQNEAQLEKSRLLSDRFSAERPKGSFSTLEIQRTEQGDSAMYLCASSSPDGGFDEQYFGPGTRLTVT.

DNA for the CDR3: TGTGCCAGCAGTTACTCTTTGGAAGAGACCCAGTACTTC. Translating gives CASSYSLEETQYF. V and J are TRBV6-2 or TRBV6-3 and TRBJ2-5; D ambiguous. Germline CDR1 MNHEY, CDR2 SVGEGT. V lost 0 bases and J lost 3, with 5 bases in between. The CDR3 is made up of 13 amino acids.

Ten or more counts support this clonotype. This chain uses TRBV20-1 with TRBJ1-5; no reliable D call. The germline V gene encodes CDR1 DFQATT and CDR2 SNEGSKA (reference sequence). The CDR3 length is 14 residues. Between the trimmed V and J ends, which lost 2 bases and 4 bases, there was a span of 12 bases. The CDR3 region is CSARPIEINQPQHF. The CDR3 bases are TGCAGTGCTAGACCGATCGAAATTAATCAGCCCCAGCATTTT.

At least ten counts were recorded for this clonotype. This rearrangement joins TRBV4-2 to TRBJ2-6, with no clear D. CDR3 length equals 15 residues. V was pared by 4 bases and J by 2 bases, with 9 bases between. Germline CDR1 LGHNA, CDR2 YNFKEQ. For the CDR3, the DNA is TGTGCCAGCAGCCCGTCTCTGGCTGGGGCCAACGTCCTGACTTTC. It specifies CASSPSLAGANVLTF.

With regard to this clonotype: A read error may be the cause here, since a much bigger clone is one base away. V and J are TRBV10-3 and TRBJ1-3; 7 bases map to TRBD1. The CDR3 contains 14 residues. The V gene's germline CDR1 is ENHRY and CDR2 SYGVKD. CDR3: CTISEMGQGNTIYF. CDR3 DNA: TGTACCATCAGTGAGATGGGACAGGGAAACACCATATATTTT.

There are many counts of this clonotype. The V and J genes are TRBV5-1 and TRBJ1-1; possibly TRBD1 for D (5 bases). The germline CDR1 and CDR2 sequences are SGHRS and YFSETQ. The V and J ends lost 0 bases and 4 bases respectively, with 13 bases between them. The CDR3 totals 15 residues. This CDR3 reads CASSLGQGEGTEAFF. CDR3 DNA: TGCGCCAGCAGCTTGGGGCAGGGTGAGGGCACTGAAGCTTTCTTT. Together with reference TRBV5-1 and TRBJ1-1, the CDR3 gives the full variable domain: KAGVTQTPRYLIKTRGQQVTLSCSPISGHRSVSWYQQTPGQGLQFLFEYFSETQRNKGNFPGRFSGRQFSNSRSEMNVSTLELGDSALYLCASSLGQGEGTEAFFGQGTRLTVV.

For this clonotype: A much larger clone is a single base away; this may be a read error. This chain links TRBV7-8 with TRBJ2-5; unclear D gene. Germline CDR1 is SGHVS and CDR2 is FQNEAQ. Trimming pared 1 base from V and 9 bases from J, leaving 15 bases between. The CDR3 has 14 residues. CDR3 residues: CASSLDGRPWAQYF. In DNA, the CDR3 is TGTGCCAGCAGCTTAGACGGCCGCCCGTGGGCCCAGTACTTC.